What follows are 6 T cell receptor beta chains derived from one specimen sequenced in a study of chemoradiotherapy in HPV16-positive cancers. Some clones are missing from TCRdb's copy, which holds only in-frame ones; the method was immunoSEQ multiplex PCR. The data contain several thousand clones, over 70% of them seen just once; the ten biggest clones take up 7.1%. Source: tumor tissue, taken from a patient who underwent chemoradiotherapy. The receptors come from a human donor with HPV-associated anogenital cancer.

This chain joins TRBV27 and TRBJ1-5, with D perhaps TRBD1 (5 bases). The V gene's germline CDR1 is MNHEY and CDR2 SMNVEV (reference sequence). The CDR3 runs 16 residues. V shed 4 bases and J shed 2 bases, with 15 bases lying between them. The CDR3 is CASSSHGQGRNQPQHF. The CDR3 DNA is TGTGCCAGCAGTTCTCACGGTCAGGGACGCAATCAGCCCCAGCATTTT.

The chain has TRBV7-9 and TRBJ2-4; the D gene is possibly TRBD2 (5 bases). The CDR3 runs to 16 residues. CDR1 and CDR2 (germline): SEHNR, FQNEAQ (reference sequence). Trimming removed 3 bases from V and 0 bases from J, with 12 bases in between. This chain's CDR3 is CASSFWTSLAKNIQYF. As DNA, the CDR3 is TGTGCCAGCAGCTTCTGGACTTCACTAGCCAAAAACATTCAGTACTTC.

The chain's CDR3 is CASSLGDRELFF. CDR3 in DNA: TGCGCCAGCAGCTTGGGCGACCGGGAGCTGTTTTTT. This chain links TRBV5-1 with TRBJ2-2; D gene unclear. CDR1 and CDR2 from the germline V gene are SGHRS and YFSETQ. CDR3 size: 12 residues. With 0 bases removed from V and 9 bases from J, the gap between germline ends came to 6 bases.

This clone has only a few counts. V gene TRBV19 combines with J gene TRBJ1-2; 11 nucleotides line up with TRBD1. V was clipped by 4 bases and J by 8 bases; unmatched bases: 9. The germline V gene has CDR1 LNHDA and CDR2 SQIVND (reference sequence). CDR3 length equals 15 residues. The CDR3, as DNA: TGTGCCAGTAGTACAACCGGACAGGGGGCAGGCGGCTACACCTTC. Its translation is CASSTTGQGAGGYTF.

In its sample, this clone was seen once. This rearrangement joins TRBV28 to TRBJ2-1, with no clear D. This CDR3 spans 16 amino acids. Germline CDR1 is MDHEN and CDR2 is SYDVKM. Trimming took 3 bases from V and 0 from J, leaving 12 bases between them. In nucleotides, the CDR3 is TGTGCCAGCAGTTTCCCCTCGAGGAGCTCCTACAATGAGCAGTTCTTC. This translates into CASSFPSRSSYNEQFF. Full variable domain (outside the CDR3, taken from reference TRBV28 and TRBJ2-1): DVKVTQSSRYLVKRTGEKVFLECVQDMDHENMFWYRQDPGLGLRLIYFSYDVKMKEKGDIPEGYSVSREKKERFSLILESASTNQTSMYLCASSFPSRSSYNEQFFGPGTRLTVL.

The CDR3 sequence: CASSSYLNTGELFF. CDR3 DNA sequence: TGTGCCAGCAGCTCGTATTTGAACACCGGGGAGCTGTTTTTT. The chain carries TRBV11-2 and TRBJ2-2, with D uncertain. Deletions cut 4 bases from V and 1 base from J, with 7 bases between. CDR1 is SGHAT and CDR2 is FQNNGV in the germline V gene. The CDR3 is made up of 14 amino acids.